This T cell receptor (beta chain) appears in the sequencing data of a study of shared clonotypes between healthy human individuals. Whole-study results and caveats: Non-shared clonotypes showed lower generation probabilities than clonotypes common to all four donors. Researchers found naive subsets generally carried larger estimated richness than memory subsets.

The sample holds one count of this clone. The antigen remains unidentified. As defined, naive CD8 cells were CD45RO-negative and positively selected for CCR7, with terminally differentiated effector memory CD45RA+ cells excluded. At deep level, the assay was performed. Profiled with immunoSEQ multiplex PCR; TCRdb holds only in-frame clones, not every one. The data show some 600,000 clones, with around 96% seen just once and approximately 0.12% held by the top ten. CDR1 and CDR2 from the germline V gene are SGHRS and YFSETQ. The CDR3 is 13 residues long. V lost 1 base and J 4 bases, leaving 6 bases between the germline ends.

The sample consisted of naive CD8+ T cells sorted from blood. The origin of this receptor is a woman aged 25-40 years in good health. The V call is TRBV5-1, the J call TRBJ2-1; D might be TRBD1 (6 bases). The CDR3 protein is CASSLQGYNEQFF. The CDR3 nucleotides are TGCGCCAGCAGCTTGCAGGGGTACAATGAGCAGTTCTTC.